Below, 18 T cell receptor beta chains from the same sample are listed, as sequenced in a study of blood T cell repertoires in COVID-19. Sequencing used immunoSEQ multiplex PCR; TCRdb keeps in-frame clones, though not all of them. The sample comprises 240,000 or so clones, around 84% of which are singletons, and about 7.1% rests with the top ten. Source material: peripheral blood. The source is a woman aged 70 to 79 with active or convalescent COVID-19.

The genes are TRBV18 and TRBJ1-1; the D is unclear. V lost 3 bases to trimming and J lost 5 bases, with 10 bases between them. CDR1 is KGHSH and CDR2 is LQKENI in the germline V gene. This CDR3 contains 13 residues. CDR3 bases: TGTGCCAGCTCACCTTATGAGGTAACTGAAGCTTTCTTT. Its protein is CASSPYEVTEAFF.

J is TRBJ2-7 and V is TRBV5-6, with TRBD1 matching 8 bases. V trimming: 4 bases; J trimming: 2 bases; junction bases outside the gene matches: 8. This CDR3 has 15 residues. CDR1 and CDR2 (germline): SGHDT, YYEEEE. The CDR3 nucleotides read TGTGCCAGCAGCGCGGATGGACAGGGCACCTACGAGCAGTACTTC. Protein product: CASSADGQGTYEQYF.

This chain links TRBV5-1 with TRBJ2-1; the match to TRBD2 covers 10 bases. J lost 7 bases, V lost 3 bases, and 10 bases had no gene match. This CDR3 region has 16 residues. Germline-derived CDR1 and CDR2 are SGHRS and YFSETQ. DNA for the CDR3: TGCGCCAGCAGCTCTCTAGCGGGGGAAGTGGTGAATGAGCAGTTCTTC. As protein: CASSSLAGEVVNEQFF. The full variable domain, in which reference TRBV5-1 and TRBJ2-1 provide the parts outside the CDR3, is KAGVTQTPRYLIKTRGQQVTLSCSPISGHRSVSWYQQTPGQGLQFLFEYFSETQRNKGNFPGRFSGRQFSNSRSEMNVSTLELGDSALYLCASSSLAGEVVNEQFFGPGTRLTVL.

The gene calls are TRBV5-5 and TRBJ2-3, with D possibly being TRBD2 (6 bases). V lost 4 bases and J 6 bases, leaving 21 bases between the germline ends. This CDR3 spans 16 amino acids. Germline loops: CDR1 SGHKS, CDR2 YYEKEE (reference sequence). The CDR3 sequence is CASSPWRAGAMDTQYF. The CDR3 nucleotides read TGTGCCAGCAGCCCGTGGAGGGCTGGAGCGATGGATACGCAGTATTTT.

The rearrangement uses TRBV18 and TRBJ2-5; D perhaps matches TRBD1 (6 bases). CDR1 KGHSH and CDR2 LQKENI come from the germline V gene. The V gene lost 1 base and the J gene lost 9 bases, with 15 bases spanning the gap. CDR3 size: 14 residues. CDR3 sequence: CASSPQPPPGAQYF. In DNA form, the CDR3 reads TGTGCCAGCTCACCACAACCCCCGCCAGGGGCCCAGTACTTC.

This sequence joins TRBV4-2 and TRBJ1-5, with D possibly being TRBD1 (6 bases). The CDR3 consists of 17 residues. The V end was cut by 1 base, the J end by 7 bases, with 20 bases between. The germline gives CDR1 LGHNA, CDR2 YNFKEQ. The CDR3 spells CASSQVATRGTGQPQHF. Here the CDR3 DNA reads TGTGCCAGCAGCCAAGTTGCGACCAGGGGAACAGGGCAGCCCCAGCATTTT.

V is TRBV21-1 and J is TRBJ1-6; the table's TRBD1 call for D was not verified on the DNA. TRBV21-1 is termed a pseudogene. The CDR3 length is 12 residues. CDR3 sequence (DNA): TGTGCCATCCTCAGGACAGAATCACCCCTCCACTTT. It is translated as CAILRTESPLHF.

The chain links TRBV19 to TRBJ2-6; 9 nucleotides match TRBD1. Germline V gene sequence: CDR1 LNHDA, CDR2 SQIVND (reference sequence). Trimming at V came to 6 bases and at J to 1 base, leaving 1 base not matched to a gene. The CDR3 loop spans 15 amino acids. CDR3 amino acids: CASRDRGSGANVLTF. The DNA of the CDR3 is TGTGCCAGTAGGGACAGGGGATCTGGGGCCAACGTCCTGACTTTC.

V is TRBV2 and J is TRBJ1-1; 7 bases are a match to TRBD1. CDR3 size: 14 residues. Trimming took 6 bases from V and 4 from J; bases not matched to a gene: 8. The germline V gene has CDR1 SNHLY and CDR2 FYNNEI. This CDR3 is CASSGGGQITEAFF. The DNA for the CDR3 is TGTGCCAGCAGCGGGGGGGGACAGATCACTGAAGCTTTCTTT.

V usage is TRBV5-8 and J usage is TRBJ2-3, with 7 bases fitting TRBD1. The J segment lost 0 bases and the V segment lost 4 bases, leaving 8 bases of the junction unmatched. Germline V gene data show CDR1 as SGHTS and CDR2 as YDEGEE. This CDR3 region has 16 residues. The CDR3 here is CASSRWAGGSTDTQYF. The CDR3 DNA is TGTGCCAGCAGCCGGTGGGCAGGGGGTAGCACAGATACGCAGTATTTT.

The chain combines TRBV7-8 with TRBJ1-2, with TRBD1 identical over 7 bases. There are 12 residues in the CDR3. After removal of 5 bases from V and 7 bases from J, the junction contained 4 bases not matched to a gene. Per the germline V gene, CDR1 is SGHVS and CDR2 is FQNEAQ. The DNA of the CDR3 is TGTGCCAGCAGCCCCCGACAGGGTGGCTACACCTTC. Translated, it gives CASSPRQGGYTF.

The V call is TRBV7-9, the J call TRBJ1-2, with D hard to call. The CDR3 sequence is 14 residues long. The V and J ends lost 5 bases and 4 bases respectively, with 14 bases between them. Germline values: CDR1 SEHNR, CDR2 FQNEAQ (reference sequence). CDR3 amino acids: CASSPTAGVYGYTF. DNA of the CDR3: TGTGCCAGCAGCCCGACCGCCGGGGTCTATGGCTACACCTTC.

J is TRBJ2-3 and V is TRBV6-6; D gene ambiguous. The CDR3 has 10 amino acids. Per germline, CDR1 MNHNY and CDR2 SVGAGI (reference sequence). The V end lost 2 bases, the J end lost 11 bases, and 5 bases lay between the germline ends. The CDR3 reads CASSYPVQYF. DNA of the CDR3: TGTGCCAGCAGTTACCCGGTGCAGTATTTT.

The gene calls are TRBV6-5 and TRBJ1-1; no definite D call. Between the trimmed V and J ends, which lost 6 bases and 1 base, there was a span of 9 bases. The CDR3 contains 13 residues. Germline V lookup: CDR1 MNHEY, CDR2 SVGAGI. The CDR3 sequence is CASRPYRNTEAFF. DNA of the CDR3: TGTGCCAGCAGACCCTACCGGAACACTGAAGCTTTCTTT.

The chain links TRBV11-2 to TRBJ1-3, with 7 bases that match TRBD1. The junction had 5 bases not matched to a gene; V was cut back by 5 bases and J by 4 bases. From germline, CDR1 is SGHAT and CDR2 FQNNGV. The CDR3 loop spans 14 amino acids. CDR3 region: CASSRDRAGNTIYF. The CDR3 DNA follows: TGTGCCAGCAGCCGTGACAGGGCAGGAAACACCATATATTTT.

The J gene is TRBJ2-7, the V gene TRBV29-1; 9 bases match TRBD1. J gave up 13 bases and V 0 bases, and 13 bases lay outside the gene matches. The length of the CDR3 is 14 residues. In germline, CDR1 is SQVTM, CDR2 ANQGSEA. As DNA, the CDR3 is TGCAGCGTTGAAGAGGGACAGGGTTCCTCCCGGGTCTACTTC. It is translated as CSVEEGQGSSRVYF.

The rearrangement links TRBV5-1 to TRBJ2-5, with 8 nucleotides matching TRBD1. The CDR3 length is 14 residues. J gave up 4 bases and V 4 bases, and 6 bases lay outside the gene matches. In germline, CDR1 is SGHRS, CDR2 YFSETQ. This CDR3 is CASSTDRGGETQYF. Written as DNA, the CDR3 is TGCGCCAGCAGCACCGACAGGGGTGGAGAGACCCAGTACTTC.

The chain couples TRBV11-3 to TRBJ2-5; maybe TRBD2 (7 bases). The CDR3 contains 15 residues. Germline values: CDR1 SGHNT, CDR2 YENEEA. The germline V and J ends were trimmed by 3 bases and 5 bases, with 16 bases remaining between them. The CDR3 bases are TGTGCCAGCAGCTTGGGAGGGGGGCGTGAGGAGACCCAGTACTTC. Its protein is CASSLGGGREETQYF.